The sequence of this TCR beta chain was determined in a study of CD8 T cells in ankylosing spondylitis. Whole-study results and caveats: Disease-linked clones were reportedly significantly enriched in matched ankylosing spondylitis synovial fluid. CD8+ by phenotype, disease-linked clones were relatively rare in peripheral blood.

Germline V gives CDR1 MNHEY, CDR2 SVGAGI. This CDR3 is built from 17 residues. Trimming stripped 0 bases from V and 6 bases from J, with 18 bases between. This clonotype has a handful of counts. The antigen remains unidentified. Scientists made TCR beta libraries using quantitative 5'-RACE with molecular barcodes. A single record per CDR3 protein comes from TCRdb applying MiXCR to the 5' RACE reads. This sample has about 130,000 distinct CDR3 sequences; over 6.5% occur once, and the top ten carry 9.5% to 15%. The chain carries TRBV6-5 and TRBJ2-1; D gene uncertain. The clonotype comes from a male donor with ankylosing spondylitis or in good health (not recorded which). Sequenced material: blood, either unsorted or a sorted T cell fraction (not recorded which). This CDR3 is CASSYSMNLGWGNEQFF. CDR3 sequence (DNA): TGTGCCAGCAGTTACTCGATGAATTTGGGCTGGGGCAATGAGCAGTTCTTC.